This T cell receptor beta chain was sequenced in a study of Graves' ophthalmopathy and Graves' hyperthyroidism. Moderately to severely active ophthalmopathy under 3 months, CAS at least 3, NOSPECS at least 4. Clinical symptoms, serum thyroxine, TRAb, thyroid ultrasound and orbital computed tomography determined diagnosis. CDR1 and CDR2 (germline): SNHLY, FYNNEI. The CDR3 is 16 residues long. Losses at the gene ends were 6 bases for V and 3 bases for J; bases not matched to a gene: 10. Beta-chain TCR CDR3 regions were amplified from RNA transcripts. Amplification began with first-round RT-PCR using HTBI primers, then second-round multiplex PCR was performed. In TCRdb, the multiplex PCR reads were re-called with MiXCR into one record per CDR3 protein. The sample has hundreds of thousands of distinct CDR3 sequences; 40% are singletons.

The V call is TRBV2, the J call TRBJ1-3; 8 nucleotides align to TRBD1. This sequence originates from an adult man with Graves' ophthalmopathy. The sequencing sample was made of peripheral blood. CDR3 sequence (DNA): TGTGCCAGCAGCGTGATGGACAGGGCTTTTGGAAACACCATATATTTT. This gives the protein CASSVMDRAFGNTIYF.